These 11 T cell receptor beta chains were sequenced from one sample in a study of neurological immune-mediated disorders. TCRdb re-analysed the 5' RACE reads in MiXCR, keeping a single row per CDR3 protein. The profile shows roughly 100,000 distinct CDR3 sequences, roughly 4% of them singletons. Sequenced material: PBMCs. Receptor source: a woman between 18 and 29 years old with multiple sclerosis.

This clonotype has ten or more counts. CDR3 DNA sequence: TGTGCCAGCAGTTACTTCCCGGGGAGCAATCAGCCCCAGCATTTT. This codes for CASSYFPGSNQPQHF. The rearrangement uses TRBV6-6 and TRBJ1-5; D unclear. Trimming shortened V by 1 base and J by 1 base, and 8 bases separated the two germline ends. From germline, CDR1 is MNHNY and CDR2 SVGAGI (reference sequence). CDR3 length: 15 residues.

This clonotype was counted between two and nine times. A much more abundant neighbour one base away suggests this may be a read error. The chain has TRBV2 and TRBJ1-5; D gene ambiguous. Trimming took off 4 bases at V and 3 bases at J, with 16 bases between the two ends. The CDR3 is 16 residues long. CDR1 is SNHLY and CDR2 is FYNNEI in the germline V gene. The CDR3 protein is CASSALKGNLNQPQHF. The CDR3 nucleotides are TGTGCCAGCAGTGCACTAAAAGGGAACCTCAATCAGCCCCAGCATTTT. The complete variable domain, with remaining parts taken from reference TRBV2 and TRBJ1-5, reads EPEVTQTPSHQVTQMGQEVILRCVPISNHLYFYWYRQILGQKVEFLVSFYNNEISEKSEIFDDQFSVERPDGSNFTLKIRSTKLEDSAMYFCASSALKGNLNQPQHFGDGTRLSIL.

A few counts support this clonotype. The chain has TRBV7-6 and TRBJ2-1, with 8 bases matching TRBD2. The CDR3 contains 18 residues. Germline CDR1 and CDR2: SGHVS and FNYEAQ. V was clipped by 4 bases and J by 3 bases; unmatched bases: 14. CDR3 sequence: CASSSSDSGTRDYNEQFF. The DNA of the CDR3 is TGTGCCAGCAGCTCATCCGACTCCGGGACTAGGGACTACAATGAGCAGTTCTTC.

This clonotype was seen repeatedly, ten times or more. The chain has TRBV6-1 and TRBJ2-7, with D perhaps given as TRBD1 or TRBD2 (5 bases each). V lost 5 bases and J lost 6, with 20 bases in between. This CDR3 has 15 amino acids. Germline assignment: CDR1 MNHNS and CDR2 SASEGT. The CDR3 DNA follows: TGTGCCAGCAGTAGGAGGACAACCCGATTGGGCGAGCAGTACTTC. This sequence encodes CASSRRTTRLGEQYF.

The chain combines TRBV7-9 with TRBJ1-2; D ambiguous. The germline CDR1 and CDR2 sequences are SEHNR and FQNEAQ (reference sequence). This CDR3 spans 19 amino acids. The V and J ends lost 5 bases and 1 base respectively, with 26 bases between them. CDR3 region: CASSPYLRLGGRNNYGYTF. DNA of the CDR3: TGTGCCAGCAGCCCTTACTTAAGACTCGGTGGTCGCAATAACTATGGCTACACCTTC. The full variable domain, completed using reference TRBV7-9 and TRBJ1-2, is DTGVSQNPRHKITKRGQNVTFRCDPISEHNRLYWYRQTLGQGPEFLTYFQNEAQLEKSRLLSDRFSAERPKGSFSTLEIQRTEQGDSAMYLCASSPYLRLGGRNNYGYTFGSGTRLTVV.

This clonotype was recorded at least ten times. The chain couples TRBV6-5 to TRBJ2-7; the D gene could be TRBD1 or TRBD2 (5 bases each). This CDR3 spans 15 amino acids. Germline V gives CDR1 MNHEY, CDR2 SVGAGI. V gave up 0 bases and J gave up 7 bases, with 16 bases separating them. As DNA, the CDR3 is TGTGCCAGCAGTTACTCAAGGCAGGGCTCGGGGGAGCAGTACTTC. It specifies CASSYSRQGSGEQYF.

Many counts were recorded for this clonotype. The chain uses TRBV5-1 and TRBJ2-1, with TRBD2 matching 9 bases. CDR1 SGHRS and CDR2 YFSETQ come from the germline V gene. The CDR3 runs to 14 residues. With V trimmed by 2 bases and J by 7 bases, 4 bases remained unmatched. The CDR3 coding sequence is TGCGCCAGCAGCTTCGAAGGACTAGCGAATGAGCAGTTCTTC. This encodes CASSFEGLANEQFF. The full variable domain, with the rest looked up from reference TRBV5-1 and TRBJ2-1, is KAGVTQTPRYLIKTRGQQVTLSCSPISGHRSVSWYQQTPGQGLQFLFEYFSETQRNKGNFPGRFSGRQFSNSRSEMNVSTLELGDSALYLCASSFEGLANEQFFGPGTRLTVL.

In its sample, this clonotype was seen many times. V usage is TRBV20-1 and J usage is TRBJ2-7; D is perhaps TRBD2 (5 bases). V was pared by 2 bases and J by 4 bases, with 21 bases between. Germline CDR1 reads DFQATT; CDR2 reads SNEGSKA (reference sequence). The CDR3 loop spans 16 amino acids. The CDR3 spells CSARSTSSARLYEQYF. The CDR3 bases are TGCAGTGCTAGATCTACTAGTTCAGCCAGACTTTACGAGCAGTACTTC.

This clonotype appeared many times. The chain employs TRBV11-3 and TRBJ2-5; the D is unclear. V lost 5 bases to trimming and J lost 5 bases, with 12 bases between them. The CDR3 length is 13 residues. CDR1 is SGHNT and CDR2 is YENEEA in the germline V gene. As DNA, the CDR3 is TGTGCCAGCAGCCCACCAATGGGGGAGACCCAGTACTTC. The encoded protein is CASSPPMGETQYF.

This clonotype was recorded at least ten times. This chain links TRBV12-3 or TRBV12-4 with TRBJ1-4; D ambiguous. This CDR3 region has 13 residues. Trimming pared 3 bases from V and 8 bases from J, leaving 10 bases between. This chain's CDR3 is CASSFRGGEKLFF. CDR3 bases: TGTGCCAGCAGTTTTCGAGGAGGAGAAAAACTGTTTTTT.

This clonotype was counted at least ten times. The chain is built from TRBV5-1 and TRBJ2-2; D ambiguous. The V end was cut by 0 bases, the J end by 5 bases, with 8 bases between. Germline lookup yields CDR1 SGHRS and CDR2 YFSETQ. The CDR3 runs 14 residues. In nucleotides, the CDR3 is TGCGCCAGCAGCTTGGGACTTCAAACCGGGGAGCTGTTTTTT. As protein: CASSLGLQTGELFF.